This TCR beta chain is drawn from a study of blood T cell repertoires in COVID-19. Study context: Spain, Italy and the United States supplied samples that represented acute and convalescent COVID-19. From T cells, B-cell-depleted T cells, or PBMCs came the material, which was cDNA or gDNA.

The authors' processing: Cell counts per sample came from amplifying reference gene primers. Produced via immunoSEQ multiplex PCR; TCRdb's table is partial and in-frame only. V and J calls and clone size are given by that table; D and trimming were obtained from the DNA. The table records roughly 130,000 clones, 87% of them present only once. Germline CDR1 is SEHNR and CDR2 is FQNEAQ (reference sequence). V lost 5 bases to trimming and J lost 4 bases, with 11 bases between them. CDR3 size: 13 residues. The V call is TRBV7-9, the J call TRBJ1-2; D is ambiguous. The clonotype was recovered from a woman aged 55-69 years with acute or convalescent COVID-19. Sequencing input: peripheral blood. The CDR3 protein is CASSPYTLYGYTF. The CDR3 nucleotides read TGTGCCAGCAGCCCATACACCCTCTATGGCTACACCTTC.